This entry describes one TCR beta chain. These data are taken from a study of blood T cell repertoires in COVID-19. Overall study: Samples representing acute and convalescent COVID-19 were sourced from the United States, Italy and Spain. T cells, B-cell-depleted T cells, or PBMCs supplied cDNA or gDNA.

This CDR3 is built from 14 residues. Trimming cost V 10 bases and J 0 bases; bases outside gene matches: 8. Germline-derived CDR1 and CDR2 are MDHEN and SYDVKM. As handled by the study authors: Amplification of reference gene primers provided the estimated nucleated cell counts. The method was immunoSEQ multiplex PCR; TCRdb's version includes in-frame clones alone and lacks a portion of them. V, J and clone size were drawn from that table, and D and trimming were deduced from the DNA. The repertoire has tens of thousands of clones, 70% to 90% of them found once; the top ten carry 1.4%. The TCR was taken from a woman aged 60-70 years with acute or convalescent COVID-19. The sequencing input was peripheral blood. The chain has TRBV28 and TRBJ1-2; 7 nucleotides line up with TRBD1. The DNA of the CDR3 is TGTGCCACCATCGACCAGGGGGCTAACTATGGCTACACCTTC. Protein product: CATIDQGANYGYTF.